The 11 T cell receptor beta chains reported below all come from one sample, sequenced in a study of T-cell memory formation after mild COVID-19. TCRdb re-derived calls from the 5' RACE reads in MiXCR, one entry per CDR3 protein. The sample records about 110,000 distinct CDR3 sequences, over 10% being singletons. The sample was PBMCs or a T cell subset sorted from them (not recorded which). The receptors shown here come from an adult woman who had mild COVID-19 (a few samples of this study predate the infection). Cell type and time point are not known.

V and J are TRBV29-1 and TRBJ2-1; 8 bases are shared with TRBD1. Unmatched junction bases numbered 11, after V lost 6 bases and J lost 7 bases. Looked up from germline, CDR1 is SQVTM and CDR2 is ANQGSEA. CDR3 length: 14 amino acids. The CDR3 reads CSVESIQGVNEQFF. Written as DNA, the CDR3 is TGCAGCGTCGAATCGATACAGGGGGTTAATGAGCAGTTCTTC.

The chain combines TRBV7-9 with TRBJ2-7; 7 positions agree with TRBD1. Germline trimming cut 0 bases from V and 0 bases from J; bases unmatched to any gene: 5. The CDR3 loop spans 16 amino acids. Looked up from germline, CDR1 is SEHNR and CDR2 is FQNEAQ (reference sequence). The CDR3 sequence: CASSLASTGASYEQYF. In nucleotides, the CDR3 is TGTGCCAGCAGCTTAGCTAGTACAGGGGCCTCCTACGAGCAGTACTTC.

There are a few counts of this clonotype. The J gene is TRBJ1-2, the V gene TRBV4-1; perhaps TRBD1 as D (6 bases). Germline values: CDR1 MGHRA, CDR2 YSYEKL. The CDR3 has 17 residues. V was trimmed by 3 bases and J by 5 bases, leaving 22 bases between them. CDR3 amino acids: CASSHLLINRDKYGYTF. The CDR3 nucleotides are TGCGCCAGCAGCCACCTTCTTATAAACAGGGATAAGTATGGCTACACCTTC.

The gene calls are TRBV7-9 and TRBJ2-2; TRBD2 matches 9 bases. Trimming at V came to 5 bases and at J to 9 bases, leaving 7 bases not matched to a gene. The germline gives CDR1 SEHNR, CDR2 FQNEAQ (reference sequence). The CDR3 loop spans 14 amino acids. The CDR3: CASSQPAGGRELFF. The DNA of the CDR3 is TGTGCCAGCAGCCAACCAGCGGGGGGCCGGGAGCTGTTTTTT.

This chain joins TRBV7-9 and TRBJ2-7, with no clear D. V shed 1 base and J shed 5 bases, with 6 bases lying between them. The germline V gene has CDR1 SEHNR and CDR2 FQNEAQ (reference sequence). There are 12 residues in the CDR3. CDR3 sequence reads: CASSLEFHEQYF. DNA of the CDR3: TGTGCCAGCAGCTTAGAGTTCCACGAGCAGTACTTC.

Ten or more counts support this clonotype. This chain joins TRBV6-4 and TRBJ2-3; 14 nucleotides line up with TRBD2. Germline loops: CDR1 MRHNA, CDR2 SNTAGT. After removal of 0 bases from V and 1 base from J, the junction contained 0 bases not matched to a gene. This CDR3 has 17 amino acids. This chain's CDR3 is CASSDSTSGGGTDTQYF. The CDR3 coding sequence is TGTGCCAGCAGTGACTCGACTAGCGGGGGGGGCACAGATACGCAGTATTTT.

The DNA of the CDR3 is TGTGCCACCAGTGATGGGCATACCGGGACTAGCGGGAGGAATGAGCAGTTCTTC. Residues: CATSDGHTGTSGRNEQFF. V usage is TRBV24-1 and J usage is TRBJ2-1, with TRBD2 matching 15 bases. V trimming: 3 bases; J trimming: 7 bases; junction bases outside the gene matches: 9. Germline loops: CDR1 KGHDR, CDR2 SFDVKD. The CDR3 covers 18 residues.

The sample holds many counts of this clonotype. The chain links TRBV12-3 or TRBV12-4 to TRBJ2-1; the D call may be TRBD1 or TRBD2 (5 bases each). This CDR3 region has 14 residues. V was clipped by 5 bases and J by 1 base, with 9 bases between them. CDR3 loop: CASSLGVSYNEQFF. Here the CDR3 DNA reads TGTGCCAGCAGTCTGGGGGTGTCCTACAATGAGCAGTTCTTC.

At least ten counts were recorded for this clonotype. The rearrangement uses TRBV7-9 and TRBJ2-5; D is possibly TRBD1 or TRBD2 (5 bases each). Germline lookup yields CDR1 SEHNR and CDR2 FQNEAQ (reference sequence). The CDR3 runs 13 residues. Trimming pared 8 bases from V and 3 bases from J, leaving 13 bases between. The CDR3 DNA reads TGTGCCAGCCTAGGGACGAACGAAGAGACCCAGTACTTC. Its protein is CASLGTNEETQYF.

This chain links TRBV7-6 with TRBJ1-1; 7 bases align to TRBD1. Trimming cost V 4 bases and J 1 base; bases outside gene matches: 6. Germline lookup yields CDR1 SGHVS and CDR2 FNYEAQ. CDR3 length: 15 amino acids. The CDR3 nucleotides are TGTGCCAGCAGCTCGAGGGAGGGGGCGAACACTGAAGCTTTCTTT. Its translation: CASSSREGANTEAFF.

The rearrangement joins TRBV27 to TRBJ2-7; a possible D gene is TRBD2 (5 bases). The CDR3 loop spans 14 amino acids. V gave up 7 bases and J gave up 6 bases, with 19 bases separating them. The germline CDR1 and CDR2 sequences are MNHEY and SMNVEV (reference sequence). The CDR3 spells CASNPGMGFGEQYF. In DNA, the CDR3 is TGTGCCAGCAACCCGGGGATGGGCTTTGGCGAGCAGTACTTC.